Each of the 28 T cell receptor beta chains below was sequenced from the same sample in a study of T cell responses to AZD1222 COVID-19 vaccine. The method was immunoSEQ multiplex PCR; TCRdb's version includes in-frame clones alone and lacks a portion of them. The repertoire holds 130,000 to 150,000 clones, with approximately 91% as singletons. The sample consisted of peripheral blood, taken 28 days after the second AZD1222 dose. All receptors come from an adult who received the AZD1222 COVID-19 vaccine.

The chain combines TRBV29-1 with TRBJ2-7, with TRBD2 matching over 13 bases. The germline V gene encodes CDR1 SQVTM and CDR2 ANQGSEA. This CDR3 has 14 amino acids. J was trimmed by 2 bases and V by 4 bases; bases with no gene match: 2. In nucleotides, the CDR3 is TGCAGCGTTGGGGGGACTAGCGGGGCCTACGAGCAGTACTTC. It is translated as CSVGGTSGAYEQYF.

This clone was picked up a small number of times. V and J are TRBV11-3 and TRBJ2-1, with a possible D match to TRBD2 (6 bases). CDR1 is SGHNT, CDR2 YENEEA, per germline. Trimming removed 0 bases at V and 5 bases at J, with 14 bases between. CDR3 size: 16 residues. The DNA for the CDR3 is TGTGCCAGCAGCTTAGATGGAATAGCGGAAGACAATGAGCAGTTCTTC. It specifies CASSLDGIAEDNEQFF.

The chain has TRBV9 and TRBJ1-1; weak D call: TRBD1 (5 bases). Trimming stripped 7 bases from V and 1 base from J, with 5 bases between. Germline CDR1 is SGDLS and CDR2 is YYNGEE. The CDR3 consists of 11 residues. In nucleotides, the CDR3 is TGTGCCAGCGGGGGGAACACTGAAGCTTTCTTT. Protein product: CASGGNTEAFF.

CDR3 in amino acids: CASSFDGTPYGYTF. The DNA for the CDR3 is TGCGCCAGCAGCTTTGATGGGACGCCCTATGGCTACACCTTC. J is TRBJ1-2 and V is TRBV5-1; D possibly corresponds to TRBD1 (5 bases). V lost 2 bases, J lost 4 bases, and 12 bases lay in between. The CDR3 runs 14 residues. CDR1 and CDR2 (germline): SGHRS, YFSETQ.

The chain uses TRBV5-1 and TRBJ2-4; 7 bases are a match to TRBD1. The germline gives CDR1 SGHRS, CDR2 YFSETQ. V lost 3 bases to trimming and J lost 0 bases; unmatched junction nucleotides: 6. This CDR3 region has 16 residues. CDR3 nucleotides: TGCGCCAGCAGCTCGAGACAGGGCCTAGCCAAAAACATTCAGTACTTC. This encodes CASSSRQGLAKNIQYF. Drawing the rest from reference TRBV5-1 and TRBJ2-4, the complete variable domain is KAGVTQTPRYLIKTRGQQVTLSCSPISGHRSVSWYQQTPGQGLQFLFEYFSETQRNKGNFPGRFSGRQFSNSRSEMNVSTLELGDSALYLCASSSRQGLAKNIQYFGAGTRLSVL.

The chain employs TRBV4-1 and TRBJ2-7, with a tentative D call TRBD1 (6 bases). CDR1 is MGHRA and CDR2 is YSYEKL in the germline V gene. The CDR3 has 15 amino acids. V was cut by 0 bases and J by 2 bases, with 11 bases left in between. The chain's CDR3 is CASSQDRGVPYEQYF. CDR3 in DNA: TGCGCCAGCAGCCAAGACAGGGGTGTTCCCTACGAGCAGTACTTC.

The V gene is TRBV5-1, the J gene TRBJ2-2; unclear D gene. This CDR3 has 14 residues. The germline V gene encodes CDR1 SGHRS and CDR2 YFSETQ. V lost 0 bases and J 6 bases, leaving 9 bases between the germline ends. CDR3 nucleotides: TGCGCCAGCAGCTTGGAGGTTCAACCCGGGGAGCTGTTTTTT. This encodes CASSLEVQPGELFF.

The chain joins TRBV25-1 to TRBJ2-7, with D hard to call. The germline gives CDR1 MGHDK, CDR2 SYGVNS. The V gene lost 4 bases and the J gene lost 2 bases, with 9 bases spanning the gap. The CDR3 covers 13 residues. CDR3 sequence (DNA): TGTGCCAGCAGTGCCAGTGGCCCCTACGAGCAGTACTTC. Its protein product is CASSASGPYEQYF.

The J gene is TRBJ2-3, the V gene TRBV4-1; 12 bases align to TRBD2. The junction had 6 bases not matched to a gene; V was cut back by 5 bases and J by 0 bases. Germline loops: CDR1 MGHRA, CDR2 YSYEKL. The CDR3 covers 17 residues. CDR3 DNA sequence: TGCGCCAGCAGCGGAAGACTAGCGGGAGCAAGCACAGATACGCAGTATTTT. This codes for CASSGRLAGASTDTQYF.

This rearrangement joins TRBV4-1 to TRBJ2-1; 16 positions agree with TRBD2. Trimming removed 4 bases from V and 9 bases from J; junction bases left unmatched: 3. The length of the CDR3 is 15 residues. Germline V gene lookup returns CDR1 MGHRA and CDR2 YSYEKL. The CDR3 reads CASSLGTSGRAEQFF. DNA of the CDR3: TGCGCCAGCAGCCTCGGGACTAGCGGGAGGGCTGAGCAGTTCTTC.

The genes are TRBV27 and TRBJ1-6, with 8 bases that match TRBD1. This CDR3 is 13 amino acids long. V lost 4 bases, J lost 9 bases, and 2 bases stayed unmatched. Germline lookup yields CDR1 MNHEY and CDR2 SMNVEV (reference sequence). The CDR3 region is CASSSDRGSPLHF. The CDR3 coding sequence is TGTGCCAGCAGTTCAGACAGGGGTTCACCCCTCCACTTT.

The chain carries TRBV5-4 and TRBJ2-3; either TRBD1 or TRBD2 may fit D (5 bases each). Germline CDR1 SGHNT, CDR2 YYREEE (reference sequence). Trimming cost V 4 bases and J 0 bases, with 15 bases left between them. This CDR3 is 16 amino acids long. CDR3 amino acids: CASSLDRLLSTDTQYF. For the CDR3, the DNA is TGTGCCAGCAGCCTTGACAGACTACTTAGCACAGATACGCAGTATTTT.

This rearrangement joins TRBV19 to TRBJ1-5; TRBD1 agrees at 7 bases. With 3 bases clipped from V and 8 bases from J, the junction kept 7 bases outside the gene matches. Germline CDR1 reads LNHDA; CDR2 reads SQIVND (reference sequence). This CDR3 has 14 residues. CDR3 nucleotide sequence: TGTGCCAGTAGTATGGGACAGAAGTGGGAGCCCCAGCATTTT. This translates into CASSMGQKWEPQHF.

The rearrangement uses TRBV11-2 and TRBJ2-7; 7 bases align to TRBD1. Germline CDR1 is SGHAT and CDR2 is FQNNGV. The CDR3 length is 15 residues. Trimming removed 1 base from V and 2 bases from J; junction bases left unmatched: 5. The CDR3 nucleotides read TGTGCCAGCAGCTTAGGTTCAGGGGGTCCCTACGAGCAGTACTTC. This codes for CASSLGSGGPYEQYF.

The chain recombines TRBV6-5 with TRBJ1-2, with D uncertain. CDR1 MNHEY and CDR2 SVGAGI come from the germline V gene. Trimming shortened V by 6 bases and J by 2 bases, and 13 bases separated the two germline ends. The CDR3 loop spans 14 amino acids. The CDR3 loop is CASSLERRNYGYTF. CDR3 DNA: TGTGCCAGCAGCCTGGAGAGAAGAAACTATGGCTACACCTTC.

The genes are TRBV6-5 and TRBJ2-4; perhaps TRBD2 as D (6 bases). V lost 8 bases and J 4 bases, leaving 18 bases between the germline ends. CDR1 is MNHEY, CDR2 SVGAGI, per germline. This CDR3 is built from 15 residues. CDR3 residues: CASRKSGRKKNIQYF. CDR3 nucleotides: TGTGCCAGCCGAAAAAGCGGGCGGAAGAAAAACATTCAGTACTTC.

The V gene is TRBV7-8, the J gene TRBJ2-2; 7 nucleotides line up with TRBD2. Germline V gene lookup returns CDR1 SGHVS and CDR2 FQNEAQ. The CDR3 consists of 16 residues. J lost 7 bases, V lost 5 bases, and 13 bases had no gene match. In nucleotides, the CDR3 is TGTGCCAGCAGCCCCGCTGGGGGGGGGAGTGACGGGGAGCTGTTTTTT. Translation: CASSPAGGGSDGELFF.

The rearrangement links TRBV2 to TRBJ1-2; 8 positions agree with TRBD1. Germline V gives CDR1 SNHLY, CDR2 FYNNEI. V dropped 2 bases and J dropped 4; count of bases not matched to a gene: 3. The CDR3 has 14 amino acids. CDR3 nucleotides: TGTGCCAGCAGTGAAAGGGACAGGCCCTATGGCTACACCTTC. Translation: CASSERDRPYGYTF.

The V gene is TRBV5-1, the J gene TRBJ1-3; D gene unclear. Germline values: CDR1 SGHRS, CDR2 YFSETQ. The CDR3 runs 15 residues. The ends were cut back, 1 base at V and 2 bases at J, with 10 bases in the middle. The CDR3: CASSLTGLAGNTIYF. The DNA for the CDR3 is TGCGCCAGCAGCTTGACTGGGTTGGCTGGAAACACCATATATTTT.

V and J are TRBV5-4 and TRBJ1-2; the match to TRBD1 covers 7 bases. V trimming: 0 bases; J trimming: 4 bases; junction bases outside the gene matches: 6. This CDR3 spans 15 amino acids. In germline, CDR1 is SGHNT, CDR2 YYREEE (reference sequence). The CDR3 bases are TGTGCCAGCAGCTTGGATGCCGGGACAGTCTATGGCTACACCTTC. This gives the protein CASSLDAGTVYGYTF. The full variable domain, its missing parts supplied by reference TRBV5-4 and TRBJ1-2, is ETGVTQSPTHLIKTRGQQVTLRCSSQSGHNTVSWYQQALGQGPQFIFQYYREEENGRGNFPPRFSGLQFPNYSSELNVNALELDDSALYLCASSLDAGTVYGYTFGSGTRLTVV.

The V call is TRBV27, the J call TRBJ2-1; TRBD2 matches at 15 bases. The V and J ends lost 5 bases and 5 bases, in that order; junction bases with no gene match: 10. Looked up from germline, CDR1 is MNHEY and CDR2 is SMNVEV (reference sequence). This CDR3 is 18 amino acids long. CDR3 DNA sequence: TGTGCCAGCAGTACACGGACTAGCGGGAGGGCCGGAGACAATGAGCAGTTCTTC. Translated: CASSTRTSGRAGDNEQFF.

This chain uses TRBV7-2 with TRBJ2-7; D unresolved. Germline V gene lookup returns CDR1 SGHTA and CDR2 FQGNSA. The CDR3 loop spans 14 amino acids. Trimming took off 2 bases at V and 2 bases at J, with 10 bases between the two ends. CDR3 sequence reads: CASSLLLVPYEQYF. The CDR3 DNA reads as TGTGCCAGCAGCTTACTCCTAGTTCCCTACGAGCAGTACTTC.

The table lists this clone with a count of one. The rearrangement links TRBV5-8 to TRBJ1-4, with D tentatively TRBD1 (5 bases). The CDR3 runs to 15 residues. Looked up from germline, CDR1 is SGHTS and CDR2 is YDEGEE. V was cut by 4 bases and J by 8 bases, with 18 bases left in between. The CDR3 spells CASSPRTIEGEKLFF. CDR3 bases: TGTGCCAGCAGCCCGCGGACGATAGAGGGGGAAAAACTGTTTTTT.

The J gene is TRBJ2-1, the V gene TRBV7-3, with D tentatively TRBD1 (6 bases). Deletions cut 4 bases from V and 5 bases from J, with 12 bases between. The CDR3 totals 14 residues. Looked up from germline, CDR1 is SGHTA and CDR2 is FQGTGA. CDR3 in DNA: TGTGCCAGCAGCTCACAGGGTTGGCACAATGAGCAGTTCTTC. Protein: CASSSQGWHNEQFF.

V gene TRBV9 combines with J gene TRBJ2-7; D is perhaps TRBD2 (6 bases). V lost 2 bases to trimming and J lost 2 bases, with 11 bases between them. There are 14 residues in the CDR3. Germline values: CDR1 SGDLS, CDR2 YYNGEE. The CDR3 sequence: CASSVEGSAYEQYF. The CDR3 DNA sequence: TGTGCCAGCAGCGTGGAGGGGTCGGCCTACGAGCAGTACTTC.

The genes are TRBV29-1 and TRBJ2-1, with 8 bases identical to TRBD1. J was trimmed by 9 bases and V by 3 bases; bases with no gene match: 10. CDR3 length: 14 residues. Germline V lookup: CDR1 SQVTM, CDR2 ANQGSEA. The CDR3 coding sequence is TGCAGCGTTGAGGTGGGCAGGGGGCTCCGTGAGCAGTTCTTC. This gives the protein CSVEVGRGLREQFF.

This clone was observed a single time. The V gene is TRBV2, the J gene TRBJ1-4; D might be TRBD1 (5 bases). CDR3 length: 14 amino acids. CDR1 is SNHLY and CDR2 is FYNNEI in the germline V gene. Trimming stripped 5 bases from V and 7 bases from J, with 14 bases between. CDR3 loop: CASSLEGGGEKLFF. For the CDR3, the DNA is TGTGCCAGCAGTTTAGAGGGCGGGGGTGAAAAACTGTTTTTT.

The chain links TRBV9 to TRBJ1-1; D not certain. V lost 4 bases and J lost 5, with 21 bases in between. The CDR3 totals 16 residues. Germline lookup yields CDR1 SGDLS and CDR2 YYNGEE. For the CDR3, the DNA is TGTGCCAGCAGCACGCGGGAGGCGGATATGGCGACTGAAGCTTTCTTT. Protein product: CASSTREADMATEAFF.